Following are 2 T cell receptor beta chains from one sample sequenced in a study of T cell responses to AZD1222 COVID-19 vaccine. Method: immunoSEQ multiplex PCR; TCRdb's copy keeps in-frame clones and lacks some. The sample holds approximately 71,000 clones, 85% to 90% seen once. The source was peripheral blood, collected on day 0 of AZD1222 vaccination. The receptors originated from an adult in good health.

V gene TRBV2 combines with J gene TRBJ1-1; no clear D gene. Germline V lookup: CDR1 SNHLY, CDR2 FYNNEI. The V end lost 4 bases, the J end lost 0 bases, and 12 bases lay between the germline ends. CDR3 length equals 15 residues. The CDR3 region is CASSVVRQLNTEAFF. The CDR3 nucleotides read TGTGCCAGCAGTGTCGTTCGCCAACTGAACACTGAAGCTTTCTTT.

The CDR3 bases are TGTGCCAGCAGCTTAGCCCCCCTTTTGCGGGAGCAGTACTTC. It translates to CASSLAPLLREQYF. The chain joins TRBV11-2 to TRBJ2-7; no reliable D call. V gave up 1 base and J gave up 7 bases, with 14 bases separating them. Germline assignment: CDR1 SGHAT and CDR2 FQNNGV. This CDR3 comprises 14 residues.